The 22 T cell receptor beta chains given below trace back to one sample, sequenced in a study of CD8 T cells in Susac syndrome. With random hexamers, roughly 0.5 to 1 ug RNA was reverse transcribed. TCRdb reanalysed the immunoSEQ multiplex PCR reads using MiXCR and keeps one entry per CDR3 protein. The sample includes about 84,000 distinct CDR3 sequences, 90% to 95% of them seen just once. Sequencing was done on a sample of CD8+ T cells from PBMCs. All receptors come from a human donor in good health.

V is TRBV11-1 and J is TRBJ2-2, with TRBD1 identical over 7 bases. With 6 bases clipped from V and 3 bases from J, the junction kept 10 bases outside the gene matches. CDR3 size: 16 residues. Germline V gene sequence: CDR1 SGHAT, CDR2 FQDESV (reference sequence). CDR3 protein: CASSSLGTAYTGELFF. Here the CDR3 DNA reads TGTGCCAGCAGTTCTCTCGGGACAGCATACACCGGGGAGCTGTTTTTT.

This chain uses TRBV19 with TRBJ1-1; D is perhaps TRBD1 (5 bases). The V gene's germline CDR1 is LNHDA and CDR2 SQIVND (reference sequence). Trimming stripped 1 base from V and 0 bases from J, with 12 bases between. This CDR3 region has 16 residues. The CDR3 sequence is CASSIGGPGLNTEAFF. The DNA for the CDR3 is TGTGCCAGTAGTATAGGGGGTCCAGGGCTGAACACTGAAGCTTTCTTT.

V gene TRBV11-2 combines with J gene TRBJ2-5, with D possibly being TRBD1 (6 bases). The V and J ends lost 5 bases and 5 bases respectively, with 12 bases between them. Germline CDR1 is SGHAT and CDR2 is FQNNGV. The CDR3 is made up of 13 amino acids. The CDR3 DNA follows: TGTGCCAGCAGCGCCCCTACAGGGGAGACCCAGTACTTC. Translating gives CASSAPTGETQYF.

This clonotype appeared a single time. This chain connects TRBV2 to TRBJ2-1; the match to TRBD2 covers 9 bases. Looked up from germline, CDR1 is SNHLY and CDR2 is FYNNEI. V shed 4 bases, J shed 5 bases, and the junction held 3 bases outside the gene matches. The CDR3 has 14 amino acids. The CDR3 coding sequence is TGTGCCAGCAGTGTCACTAGCGGGCACAATGAGCAGTTCTTC. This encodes CASSVTSGHNEQFF.

CDR3 sequence reads: CASSVAGGPADTQYF. The DNA for the CDR3 is TGTGCCAGCAGTGTGGCGGGGGGCCCCGCAGATACGCAGTATTTT. The chain recombines TRBV6-1 with TRBJ2-3; 8 nucleotides agree with TRBD2. The CDR3 extends over 15 amino acids. Germline assignment: CDR1 MNHNS and CDR2 SASEGT. The trim removed 4 bases at V and 4 bases at J, leaving 7 bases unmatched.

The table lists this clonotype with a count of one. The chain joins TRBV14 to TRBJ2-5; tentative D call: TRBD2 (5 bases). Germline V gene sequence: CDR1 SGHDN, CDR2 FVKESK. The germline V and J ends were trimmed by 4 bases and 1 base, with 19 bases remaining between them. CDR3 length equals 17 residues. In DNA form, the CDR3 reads TGTGCCAGCAGCCGGAGGTCCGGCAGAGAATTCCAAGAGACCCAGTACTTC. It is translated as CASSRRSGREFQETQYF.

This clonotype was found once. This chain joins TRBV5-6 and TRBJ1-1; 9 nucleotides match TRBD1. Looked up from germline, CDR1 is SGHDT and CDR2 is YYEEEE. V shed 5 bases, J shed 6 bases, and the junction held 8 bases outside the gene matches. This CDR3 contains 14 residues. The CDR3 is CASSLLTGGPEAFF. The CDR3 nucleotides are TGTGCCAGCAGTTTGTTAACAGGGGGCCCTGAAGCTTTCTTT.

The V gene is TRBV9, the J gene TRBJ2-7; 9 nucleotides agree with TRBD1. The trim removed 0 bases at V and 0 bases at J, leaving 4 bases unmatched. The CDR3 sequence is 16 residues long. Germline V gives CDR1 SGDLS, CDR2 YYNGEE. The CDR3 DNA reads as TGTGCCAGCAGCGTAGAGGGGACAGGGATCTCCTACGAGCAGTACTTC. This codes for CASSVEGTGISYEQYF.

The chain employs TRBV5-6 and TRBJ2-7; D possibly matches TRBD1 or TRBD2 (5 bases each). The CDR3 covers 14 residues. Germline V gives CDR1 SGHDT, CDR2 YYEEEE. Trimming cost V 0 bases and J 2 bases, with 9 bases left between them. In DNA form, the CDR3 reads TGTGCCAGCAGCTTGGAGGGACGGACCTACGAGCAGTACTTC. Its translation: CASSLEGRTYEQYF. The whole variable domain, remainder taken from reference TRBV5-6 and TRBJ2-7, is DAGVTQSPTHLIKTRGQQVTLRCSPKSGHDTVSWYQQALGQGPQFIFQYYEEEERQRGNFPDRFSGHQFPNYSSELNVNALLLGDSALYLCASSLEGRTYEQYFGPGTRLTVT.

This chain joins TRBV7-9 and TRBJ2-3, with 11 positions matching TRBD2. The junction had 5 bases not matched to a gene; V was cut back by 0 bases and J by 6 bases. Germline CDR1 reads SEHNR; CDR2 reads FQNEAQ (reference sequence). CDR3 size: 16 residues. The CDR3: CASSLASGGAMDTQYF. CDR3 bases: TGTGCCAGCAGCTTAGCTAGCGGGGGGGCCATGGATACGCAGTATTTT.

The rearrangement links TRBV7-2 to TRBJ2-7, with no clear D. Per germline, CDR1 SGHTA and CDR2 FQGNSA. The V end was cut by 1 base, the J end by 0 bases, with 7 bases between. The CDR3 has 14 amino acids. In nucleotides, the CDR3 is TGTGCCAGCAGCTTAGTCGTCCTCTCCTACGAGCAGTACTTC. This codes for CASSLVVLSYEQYF.

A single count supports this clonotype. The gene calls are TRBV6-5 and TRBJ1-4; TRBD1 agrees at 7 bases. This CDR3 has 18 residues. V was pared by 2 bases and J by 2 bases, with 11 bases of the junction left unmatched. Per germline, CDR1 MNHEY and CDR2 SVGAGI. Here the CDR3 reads CASSYAMYRGETNEKLFF. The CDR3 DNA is TGTGCCAGCAGTTACGCCATGTACAGGGGAGAGACTAATGAAAAACTGTTTTTT.

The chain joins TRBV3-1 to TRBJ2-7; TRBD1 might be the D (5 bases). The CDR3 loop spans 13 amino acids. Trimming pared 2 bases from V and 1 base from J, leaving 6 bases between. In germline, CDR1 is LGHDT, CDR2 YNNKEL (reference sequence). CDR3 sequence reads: CASSQRQSYEQYF. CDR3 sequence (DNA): TGTGCCAGCAGCCAAAGACAGTCCTACGAGCAGTACTTC.

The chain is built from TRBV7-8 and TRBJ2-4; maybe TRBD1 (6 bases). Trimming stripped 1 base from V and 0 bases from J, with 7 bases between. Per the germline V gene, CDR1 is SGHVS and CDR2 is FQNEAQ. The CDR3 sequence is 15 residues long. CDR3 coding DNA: TGTGCCAGCAGCTTAGAAGGGGGAGCCAAAAACATTCAGTACTTC. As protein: CASSLEGGAKNIQYF.

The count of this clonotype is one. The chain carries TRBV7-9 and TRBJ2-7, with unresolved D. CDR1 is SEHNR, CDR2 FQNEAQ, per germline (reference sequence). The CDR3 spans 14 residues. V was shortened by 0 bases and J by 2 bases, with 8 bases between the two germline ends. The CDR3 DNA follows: TGTGCCAGCAGCTTAGCAACGCTCCCCTACGAGCAGTACTTC. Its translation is CASSLATLPYEQYF.

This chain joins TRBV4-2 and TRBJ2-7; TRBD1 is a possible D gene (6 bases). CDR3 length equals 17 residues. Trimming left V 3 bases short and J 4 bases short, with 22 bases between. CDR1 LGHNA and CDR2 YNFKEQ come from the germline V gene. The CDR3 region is CASSHPQGQGMQYEQYF. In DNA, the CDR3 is TGTGCCAGCAGCCACCCTCAGGGGCAGGGGATGCAGTACGAGCAGTACTTC.

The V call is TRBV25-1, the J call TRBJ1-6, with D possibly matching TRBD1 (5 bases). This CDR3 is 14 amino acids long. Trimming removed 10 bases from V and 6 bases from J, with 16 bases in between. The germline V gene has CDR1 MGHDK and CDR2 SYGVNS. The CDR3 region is CATRPQGPNSPLHF. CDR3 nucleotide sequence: TGTGCCACTAGACCCCAGGGACCTAATTCACCCCTCCACTTT.

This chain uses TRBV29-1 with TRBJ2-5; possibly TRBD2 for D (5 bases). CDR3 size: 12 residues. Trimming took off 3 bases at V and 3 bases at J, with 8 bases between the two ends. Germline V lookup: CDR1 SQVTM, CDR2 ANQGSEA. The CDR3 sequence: CSVEDSKETQYF. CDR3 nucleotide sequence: TGCAGCGTTGAGGACTCTAAAGAGACCCAGTACTTC.

CDR3 DNA sequence: TGTGCCAGCACCCTAAACTATCGGTCACCCCTCCACTTT. This codes for CASTLNYRSPLHF. The chain links TRBV6-6 to TRBJ1-6; D is uncertain. This CDR3 has 13 amino acids. Germline V gene lookup returns CDR1 MNHNY and CDR2 SVGAGI (reference sequence). V dropped 7 bases and J dropped 10 bases, with 14 bases sitting between them.

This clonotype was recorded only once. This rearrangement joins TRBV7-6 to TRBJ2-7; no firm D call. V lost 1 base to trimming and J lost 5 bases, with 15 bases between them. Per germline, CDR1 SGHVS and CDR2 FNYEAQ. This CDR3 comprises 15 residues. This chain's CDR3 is CASSLESGMIHEQYF. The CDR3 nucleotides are TGTGCCAGCAGCTTAGAGTCCGGAATGATACACGAGCAGTACTTC.

CDR3 sequence reads: CATSDSGYNEQFF. For the CDR3, the DNA is TGTGCCACCAGTGATTCCGGGTACAATGAGCAGTTCTTC. The chain joins TRBV24-1 to TRBJ2-1; D remains ambiguous. Germline-derived CDR1 and CDR2 are KGHDR and SFDVKD. This CDR3 comprises 13 residues. Deletions cut 2 bases from V and 4 bases from J, with 5 bases between.

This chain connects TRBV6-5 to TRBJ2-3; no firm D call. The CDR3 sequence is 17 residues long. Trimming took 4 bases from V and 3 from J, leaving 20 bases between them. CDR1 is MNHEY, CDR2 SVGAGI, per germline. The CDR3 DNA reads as TGTGCCAGCAGTTCACCTCAGTCGGTGGTCGGGACAGATACGCAGTATTTT. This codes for CASSSPQSVVGTDTQYF.